The 3 T cell receptor beta chains below all came from one sample that was sequenced in a study of blood T cells in healthy people across ages. A second PCR, run for roughly 7 to 12 cycles, used a sample-barcoded 5' primer plus a J-beta primer mix. TCRdb independently ran MiXCR on the 5' RACE reads; one entry per CDR3 protein. The sample lists roughly 800,000 distinct CDR3 sequences, 25% to 30% occurring once. The data also belong to a second study, concerning T cells of mothers and their children.

The material sequenced was blood. The receptors derive from a boy aged 5-17 years in good health.

CDR3 sequence (DNA): TGTGCTAGTGGTTCTCCCGGGACAGGGAATGACGAGCAGTACTTC. Amino acids: CASGSPGTGNDEQYF. The rearrangement joins TRBV12-5 to TRBJ2-7, with 9 bases identical to TRBD1. In germline, CDR1 is LGHNT, CDR2 FRNRAP. J gave up 5 bases and V 4 bases, and 9 bases lay outside the gene matches. This CDR3 spans 15 amino acids.

This clonotype was seen more than once but under ten times. The J gene is TRBJ2-1, the V gene TRBV28, with D perhaps assigned TRBD1 or TRBD2 (5 bases each). This CDR3 has 15 amino acids. Germline V CDR1 and CDR2: MDHEN, SYDVKM. The V end lost 2 bases, the J end lost 8 bases, and 16 bases lay between the germline ends. Here the CDR3 DNA reads TGTGCCAGCAGTTTAGCAGGCCTGGGGGAAGATGAGCAGTTCTTC. Translation gives CASSLAGLGEDEQFF.

V gene TRBV29-1 combines with J gene TRBJ1-1, with 10 bases identical to TRBD1. Losses at the gene ends were 2 bases for V and 4 bases for J; bases not matched to a gene: 1. The CDR3 sequence is 13 residues long. Germline V lookup: CDR1 SQVTM, CDR2 ANQGSEA. The CDR3 loop reads CSVEWTGGTEAFF. CDR3 bases: TGCAGCGTTGAATGGACAGGGGGCACTGAAGCTTTCTTT. Based on the CDR3 plus reference TRBV29-1 and TRBJ1-1, the full variable domain is SAVISQKPSRDICQRGTSLTIQCQVDSQVTMMFWYRQQPGQSLTLIATANQGSEATYESGFVIDKFPISRPNLTFSTLTVSNMSPEDSSIYLCSVEWTGGTEAFFGQGTRLTVV.